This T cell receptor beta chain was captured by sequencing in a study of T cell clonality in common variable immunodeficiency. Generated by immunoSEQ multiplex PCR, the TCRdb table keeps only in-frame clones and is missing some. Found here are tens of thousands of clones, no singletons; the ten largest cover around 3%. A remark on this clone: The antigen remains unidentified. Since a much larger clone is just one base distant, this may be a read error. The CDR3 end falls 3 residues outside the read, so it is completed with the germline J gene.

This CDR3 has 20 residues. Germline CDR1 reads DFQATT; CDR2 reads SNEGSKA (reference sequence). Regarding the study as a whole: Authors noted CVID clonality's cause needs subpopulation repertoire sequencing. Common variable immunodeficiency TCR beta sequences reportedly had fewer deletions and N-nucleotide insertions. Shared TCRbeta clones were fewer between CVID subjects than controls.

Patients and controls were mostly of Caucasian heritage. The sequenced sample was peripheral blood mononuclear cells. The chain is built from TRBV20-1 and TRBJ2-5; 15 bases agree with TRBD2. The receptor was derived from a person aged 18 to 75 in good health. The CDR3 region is CSANLGSTGLAGGDTDTQYF. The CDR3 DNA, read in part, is TGCAGTGCCAATTTGGGCTCGACGGGACTAGCGGGAGGTGACACAGATACC.